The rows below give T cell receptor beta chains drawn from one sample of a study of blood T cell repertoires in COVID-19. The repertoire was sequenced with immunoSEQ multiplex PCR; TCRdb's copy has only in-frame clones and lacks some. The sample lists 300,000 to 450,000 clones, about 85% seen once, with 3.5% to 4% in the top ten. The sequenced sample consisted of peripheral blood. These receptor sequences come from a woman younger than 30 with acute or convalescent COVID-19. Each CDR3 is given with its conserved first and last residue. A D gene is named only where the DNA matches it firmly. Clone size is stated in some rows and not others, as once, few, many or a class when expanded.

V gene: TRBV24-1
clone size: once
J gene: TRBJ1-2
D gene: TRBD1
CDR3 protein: CATSDCPPGQGCGYTF
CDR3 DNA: TGTGCCACCAGTGATTGCCCCCCGGGACAGGGCTGCGGCTACACCTTC

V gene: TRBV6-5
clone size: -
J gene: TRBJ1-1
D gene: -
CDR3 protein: CAILKAGNTEAFF
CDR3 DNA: TGTGCCATCCTGAAAGCTGGGAACACTGAAGCTTTCTTT

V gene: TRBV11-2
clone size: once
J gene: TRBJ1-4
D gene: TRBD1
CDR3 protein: CASKDRGEEKLFF
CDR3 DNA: TGTGCCAGTAAGGACAGGGGGGAGGAAAAACTGTTTTTT

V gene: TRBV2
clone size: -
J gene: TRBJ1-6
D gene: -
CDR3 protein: CASNGQGPYNSPLHF
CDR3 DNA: TGTGCCAGCAACGGGCAGGGTCCCTATAATTCACCCCTCCACTTT

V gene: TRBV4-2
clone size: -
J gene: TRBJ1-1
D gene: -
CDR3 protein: CASSQGSTEAFF
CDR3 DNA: TGTGCCAGCTCTCAGGGAAGCACTGAAGCTTTCTTT

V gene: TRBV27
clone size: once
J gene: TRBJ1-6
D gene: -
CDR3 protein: CASSFQGTSPLHF
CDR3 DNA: TGTGCCAGCAGTTTTCAGGGAACTTCACCCCTCCACTTT

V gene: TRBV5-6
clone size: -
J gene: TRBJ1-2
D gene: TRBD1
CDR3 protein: CASSIDRGSYGYTF
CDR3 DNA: TGTGCCAGCAGCATAGACAGGGGTTCCTATGGCTACACCTTC

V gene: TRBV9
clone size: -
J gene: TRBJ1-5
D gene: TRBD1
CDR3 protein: CASSRGPGNQPQHF
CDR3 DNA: TGTGCCAGCAGCAGGGGGCCGGGCAATCAGCCCCAGCATTTT

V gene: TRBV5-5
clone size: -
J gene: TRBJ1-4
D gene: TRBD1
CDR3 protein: CASTFQGVEEKLFF
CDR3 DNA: TGTGCCAGCACCTTTCAGGGGGTAGAAGAAAAACTGTTTTTT

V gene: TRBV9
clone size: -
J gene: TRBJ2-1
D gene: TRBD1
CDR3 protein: CASSESGTGGLLDEQFF
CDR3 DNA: TGTGCCAGCAGCGAATCCGGGACAGGGGGCTTATTGGATGAGCAGTTCTTC

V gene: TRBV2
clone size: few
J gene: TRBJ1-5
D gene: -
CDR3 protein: CASIYSTDSNQPQHF
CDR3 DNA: TGTGCCAGCATCTACTCGACAGATAGCAATCAGCCCCAGCATTTT

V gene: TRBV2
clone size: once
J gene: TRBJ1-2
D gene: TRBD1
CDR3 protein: CASRGDRVEGYTF
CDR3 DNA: TGTGCCAGCAGGGGCGACAGGGTTGAGGGCTACACCTTC

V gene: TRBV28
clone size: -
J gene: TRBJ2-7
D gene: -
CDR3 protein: CASRSSEQYF
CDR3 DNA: TGTGCCAGCAGGAGTAGCGAGCAGTACTTC

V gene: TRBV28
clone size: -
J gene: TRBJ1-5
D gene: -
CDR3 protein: CASSPVGGNQPQHF
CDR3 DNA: TGTGCCAGCAGCCCTGTCGGGGGCAATCAGCCCCAGCATTTT

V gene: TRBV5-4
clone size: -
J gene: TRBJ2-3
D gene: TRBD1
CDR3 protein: CASSLARQGKNTDTQYF
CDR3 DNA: TGTGCCAGCAGCTTGGCCAGACAGGGTAAGAACACAGATACGCAGTATTTT

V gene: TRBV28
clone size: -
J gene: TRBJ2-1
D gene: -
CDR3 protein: CASSRTGTTVHYNEQFF
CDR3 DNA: TGTGCCAGCAGCCGCACCGGGACAACAGTACACTACAATGAGCAGTTCTTC

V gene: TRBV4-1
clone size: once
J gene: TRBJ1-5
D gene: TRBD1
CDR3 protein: CASSQGRGPTLYSNQPQHF
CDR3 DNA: TGCGCCAGCAGCCAAGGCAGGGGGCCAACTTTATATAGCAATCAGCCCCAGCATTTT

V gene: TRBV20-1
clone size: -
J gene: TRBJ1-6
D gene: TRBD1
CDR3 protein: CSASGPSGTVNSPLHF
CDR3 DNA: TGCAGTGCTAGTGGGCCCTCCGGGACAGTTAATTCACCCCTCCACTTT

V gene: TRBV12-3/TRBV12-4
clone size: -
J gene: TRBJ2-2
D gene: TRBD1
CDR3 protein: CASTAGTDLSPFF
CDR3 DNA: TGTGCCAGCACCGCCGGGACAGACCTGAGTCCGTTTTTT

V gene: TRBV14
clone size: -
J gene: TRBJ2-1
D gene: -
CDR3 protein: CASSSLYTAGQFF
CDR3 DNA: TGTGCCAGCAGCTCGCTTTATACCGCAGGACAGTTCTTC

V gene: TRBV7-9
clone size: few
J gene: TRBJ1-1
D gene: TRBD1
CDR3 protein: CASSLDGWGQGTTEAFF
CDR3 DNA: TGTGCCAGCAGCTTAGATGGGTGGGGACAGGGCACCACTGAAGCTTTCTTT

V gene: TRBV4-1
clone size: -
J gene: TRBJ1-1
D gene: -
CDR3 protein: CASSQGTTPGANTEAFF
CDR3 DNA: TGCGCCAGCAGCCAAGGGACCACTCCAGGGGCGAACACTGAAGCTTTCTTT

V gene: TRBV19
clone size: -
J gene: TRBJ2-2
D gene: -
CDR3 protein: CASSRQWTGELFF
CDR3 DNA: TGTGCCAGTAGTCGACAGTGGACCGGGGAGCTGTTTTTT

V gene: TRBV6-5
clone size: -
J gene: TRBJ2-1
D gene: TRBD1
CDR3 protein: CASSYPPGTVGAEQFF
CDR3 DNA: TGTGCCAGCAGTTACCCTCCAGGGACAGTTGGGGCTGAGCAGTTCTTC

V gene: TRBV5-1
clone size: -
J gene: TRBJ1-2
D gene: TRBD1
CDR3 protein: CASSLEGARDGYTF
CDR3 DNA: TGCGCCAGCAGCTTGGAGGGGGCGCGGGATGGCTACACCTTC

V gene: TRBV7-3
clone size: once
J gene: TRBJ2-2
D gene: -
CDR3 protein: CASSLNPYSPNTGELFF
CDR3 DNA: TGTGCCAGCAGCTTAAATCCCTACTCCCCGAACACCGGGGAGCTGTTTTTT

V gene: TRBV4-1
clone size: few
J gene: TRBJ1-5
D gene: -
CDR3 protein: CASSQGYTGNSNQPQHF
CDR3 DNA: TGCGCCAGCAGCCAAGGGTATACAGGGAATAGCAATCAGCCCCAGCATTTT

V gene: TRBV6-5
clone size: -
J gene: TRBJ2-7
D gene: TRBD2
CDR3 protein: CASSYATSGASYEQYF
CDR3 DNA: TGTGCCAGCAGTTACGCGACTAGCGGAGCCTCCTACGAGCAGTACTTC

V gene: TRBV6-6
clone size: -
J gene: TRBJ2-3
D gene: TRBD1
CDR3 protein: CASTVSPGQGTDTQYF
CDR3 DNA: TGTGCCAGCACCGTAAGCCCCGGACAGGGCACAGATACGCAGTATTTT

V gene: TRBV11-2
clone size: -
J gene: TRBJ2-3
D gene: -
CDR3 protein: CATATWSTDTQYF
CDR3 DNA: TGTGCCACCGCTACGTGGAGCACAGATACGCAGTATTTT

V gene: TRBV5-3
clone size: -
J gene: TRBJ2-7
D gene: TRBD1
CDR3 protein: CARSLGRGTLIGQYF
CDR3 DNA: TGTGCCAGAAGCTTGGGCAGGGGGACCTTGATCGGGCAGTACTTC

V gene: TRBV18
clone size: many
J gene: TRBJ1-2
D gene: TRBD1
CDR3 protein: CASSPGQGENYGYTF
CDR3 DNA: TGTGCCAGCTCACCCGGACAGGGTGAAAACTATGGCTACACCTTC

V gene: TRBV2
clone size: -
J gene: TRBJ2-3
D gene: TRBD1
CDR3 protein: CASSLQGALIADTQYF
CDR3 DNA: TGTGCCAGCAGCTTACAGGGGGCTTTAATCGCAGATACGCAGTATTTT

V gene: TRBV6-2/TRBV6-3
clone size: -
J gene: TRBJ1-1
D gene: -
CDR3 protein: CASRPRLGLNTEAFF
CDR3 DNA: TGTGCCAGCAGACCTCGCTTGGGCTTGAACACTGAAGCTTTCTTT

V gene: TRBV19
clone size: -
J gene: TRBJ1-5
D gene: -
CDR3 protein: CASSSRTGPSNQPQHF
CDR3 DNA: TGTGCCAGTAGTTCTCGGACTGGACCAAGCAATCAGCCCCAGCATTTT

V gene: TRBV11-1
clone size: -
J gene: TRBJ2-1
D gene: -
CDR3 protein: CASSSASGNEQFF
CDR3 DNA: TGTGCCAGCAGCTCAGCCAGTGGCAATGAGCAGTTCTTC

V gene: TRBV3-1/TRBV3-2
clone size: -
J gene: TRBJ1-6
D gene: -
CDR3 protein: CASSQVEDSPLHF
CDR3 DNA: TGTGCCAGCAGCCAAGTTGAGGATTCACCCCTCCACTTT

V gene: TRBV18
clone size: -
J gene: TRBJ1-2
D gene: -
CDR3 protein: CASSPPSGSEPWRVNYGYTF
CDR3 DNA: TGTGCCAGCTCACCACCATCTGGTTCGGAACCCTGGAGAGTAAACTATGGCTACACCTTC

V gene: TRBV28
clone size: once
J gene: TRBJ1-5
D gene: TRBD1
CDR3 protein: CASMGQINQPQHF
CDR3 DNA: TGTGCCAGCATGGGACAGATCAATCAGCCCCAGCATTTT